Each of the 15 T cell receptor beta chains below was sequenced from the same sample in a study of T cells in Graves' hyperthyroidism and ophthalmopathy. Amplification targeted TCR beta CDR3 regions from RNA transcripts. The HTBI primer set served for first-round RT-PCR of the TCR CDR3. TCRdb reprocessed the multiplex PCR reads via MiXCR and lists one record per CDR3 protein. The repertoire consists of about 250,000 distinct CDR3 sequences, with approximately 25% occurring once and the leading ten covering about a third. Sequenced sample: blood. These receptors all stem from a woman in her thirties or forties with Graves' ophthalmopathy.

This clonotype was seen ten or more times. The CDR3 region is CASSRLAGEQETQYF. Here the CDR3 DNA reads TGTGCCAGCAGCCGGCTAGCGGGAGAACAAGAGACCCAGTACTTC. The chain is built from TRBV6-5 and TRBJ2-5; 10 bases match TRBD2. J lost 2 bases, V lost 6 bases, and 6 bases had no gene match. CDR1 and CDR2 from the germline V gene are MNHEY and SVGAGI. This CDR3 has 15 amino acids.

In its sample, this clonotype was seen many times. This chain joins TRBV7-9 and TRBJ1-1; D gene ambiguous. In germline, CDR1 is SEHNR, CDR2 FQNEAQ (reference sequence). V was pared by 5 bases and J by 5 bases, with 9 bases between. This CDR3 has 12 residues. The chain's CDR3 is CASSKVGTEAFF. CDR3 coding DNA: TGTGCCAGCAGCAAAGTTGGAACTGAAGCTTTCTTT.

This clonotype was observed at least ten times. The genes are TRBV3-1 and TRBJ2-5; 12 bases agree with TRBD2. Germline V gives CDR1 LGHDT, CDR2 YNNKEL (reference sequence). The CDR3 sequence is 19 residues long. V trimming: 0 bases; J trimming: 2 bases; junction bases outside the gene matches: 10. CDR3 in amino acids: CASSQDIRRLAGGQETQYF. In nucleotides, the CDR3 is TGTGCCAGCAGCCAAGATATTCGCCGGCTAGCGGGAGGGCAAGAGACCCAGTACTTC.

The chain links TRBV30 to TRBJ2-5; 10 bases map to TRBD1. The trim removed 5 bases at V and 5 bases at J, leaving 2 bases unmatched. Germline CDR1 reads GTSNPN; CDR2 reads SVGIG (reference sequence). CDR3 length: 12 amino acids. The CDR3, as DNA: TGTGCCTGGGACAGGGGGCTTGAGACCCAGTACTTC. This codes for CAWDRGLETQYF.

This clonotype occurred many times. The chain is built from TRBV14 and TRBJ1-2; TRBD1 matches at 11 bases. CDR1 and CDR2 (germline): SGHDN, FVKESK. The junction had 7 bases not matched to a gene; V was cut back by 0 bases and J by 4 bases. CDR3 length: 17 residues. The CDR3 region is CASSQDLGQGAPYGYTF. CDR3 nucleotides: TGTGCCAGCAGCCAAGATCTAGGACAGGGGGCACCCTATGGCTACACCTTC. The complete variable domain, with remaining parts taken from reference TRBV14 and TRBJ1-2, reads EAGVTQFPSHSVIEKGQTVTLRCDPISGHDNLYWYRRVMGKEIKFLLHFVKESKQDESGMPNNRFLAERTGGTYSTLKVQPAELEDSGVYFCASSQDLGQGAPYGYTFGSGTRLTVV.

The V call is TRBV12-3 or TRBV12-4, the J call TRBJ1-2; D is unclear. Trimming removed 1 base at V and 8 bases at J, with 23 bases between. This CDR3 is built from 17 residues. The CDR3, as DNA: TGTGCCAGCAGTTTAGTTCCGGGCGGCAGGCGCCTTGCCGGCTACACCTTC. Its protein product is CASSLVPGGRRLAGYTF.

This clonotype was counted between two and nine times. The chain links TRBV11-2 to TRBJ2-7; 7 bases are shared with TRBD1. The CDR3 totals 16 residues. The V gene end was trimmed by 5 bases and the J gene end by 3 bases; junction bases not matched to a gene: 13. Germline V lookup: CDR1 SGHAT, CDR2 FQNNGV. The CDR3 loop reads CASSLWTGPTGYEQYF. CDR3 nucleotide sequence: TGTGCCAGCAGCCTATGGACAGGACCCACAGGCTACGAGCAGTACTTC.

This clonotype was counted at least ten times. The CDR3 sequence is CASSGTGLSNYGYTF. Written as DNA, the CDR3 is TGTGCCAGTTCCGGGACAGGCCTATCTAACTATGGCTACACCTTC. The V gene is TRBV6-5, the J gene TRBJ1-2; 8 positions agree with TRBD1. Germline V lookup: CDR1 MNHEY, CDR2 SVGAGI. The J segment lost 0 bases and the V segment lost 9 bases, leaving 9 bases of the junction unmatched. This CDR3 is 15 amino acids long.

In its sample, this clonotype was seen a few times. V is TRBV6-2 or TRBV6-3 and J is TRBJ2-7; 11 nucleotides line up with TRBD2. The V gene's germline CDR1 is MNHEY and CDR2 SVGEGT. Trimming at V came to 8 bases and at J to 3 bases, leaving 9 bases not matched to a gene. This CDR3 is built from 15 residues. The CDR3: CASSPRLAGYYEQYF. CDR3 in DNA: TGTGCCAGCTCCCCGAGACTAGCGGGGTACTACGAGCAGTACTTC.

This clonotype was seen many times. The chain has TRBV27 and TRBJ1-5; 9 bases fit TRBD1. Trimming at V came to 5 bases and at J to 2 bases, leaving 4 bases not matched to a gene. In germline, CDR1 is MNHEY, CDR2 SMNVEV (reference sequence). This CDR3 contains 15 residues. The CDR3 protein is CASSRTGARNQPQHF. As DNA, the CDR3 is TGTGCCAGCAGTCGGACAGGGGCCCGCAATCAGCCCCAGCATTTT.

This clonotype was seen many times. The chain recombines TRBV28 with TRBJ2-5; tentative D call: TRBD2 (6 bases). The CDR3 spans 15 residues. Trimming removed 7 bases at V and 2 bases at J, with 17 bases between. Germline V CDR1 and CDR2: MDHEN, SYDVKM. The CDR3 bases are TGTGCCAGCACGCGTGACGGGAGACAACAAGAGACCCAGTACTTC. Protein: CASTRDGRQQETQYF.

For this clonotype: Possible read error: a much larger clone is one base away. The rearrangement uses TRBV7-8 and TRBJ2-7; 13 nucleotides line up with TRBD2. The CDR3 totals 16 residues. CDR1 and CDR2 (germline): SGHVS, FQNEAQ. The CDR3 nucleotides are TGTGCCATCAGCGCACCGGGACTAGCGGGATATGGCGAGCAGTACTTC. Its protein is CAISAPGLAGYGEQYF.

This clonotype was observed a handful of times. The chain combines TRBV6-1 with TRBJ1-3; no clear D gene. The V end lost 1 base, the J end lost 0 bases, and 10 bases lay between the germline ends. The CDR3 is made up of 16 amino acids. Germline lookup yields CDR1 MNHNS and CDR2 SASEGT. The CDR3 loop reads CASSEEVLSSGNTIYF. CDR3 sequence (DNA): TGTGCCAGCAGTGAAGAGGTCTTGAGCTCTGGAAACACCATATATTTT.

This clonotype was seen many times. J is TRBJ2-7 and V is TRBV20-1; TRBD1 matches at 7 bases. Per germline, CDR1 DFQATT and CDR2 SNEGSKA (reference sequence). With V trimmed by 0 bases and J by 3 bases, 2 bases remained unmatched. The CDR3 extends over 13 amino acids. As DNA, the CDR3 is TGCAGTGCTAGAGACCACAGGGGCTACGAGCAGTACTTC. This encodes CSARDHRGYEQYF.

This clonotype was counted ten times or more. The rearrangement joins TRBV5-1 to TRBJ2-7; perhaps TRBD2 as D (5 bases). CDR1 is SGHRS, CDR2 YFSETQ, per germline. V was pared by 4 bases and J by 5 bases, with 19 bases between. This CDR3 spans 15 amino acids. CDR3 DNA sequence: TGCGCCAGCAGCCCCGGGGTCGGTGGGTATGACGAGCAGTACTTC. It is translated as CASSPGVGGYDEQYF.